The 24 T cell receptor beta chains presented below share a single source sample, sequenced in a study of T cell responses to AZD1222 COVID-19 vaccine. Some clones are missing from TCRdb's copy, which holds only in-frame ones; the method was immunoSEQ multiplex PCR. The sample holds 100,000 to 120,000 clones, around 90% seen once. The material was peripheral blood, obtained on day 0 of MenACWY control vaccination. The receptors originated from an adult in good health.

The chain employs TRBV1 and TRBJ2-4. TRBV1 is annotated as a pseudogene. This CDR3 has 18 amino acids. The CDR3 sequence: CTSSQGKLSGRAKNIQYF. In DNA form, the CDR3 reads TGCACCAGCAGCCAAGGCAAGCTCTCCGGAAGGGCCAAAAACATTCAGTACTTC.

The chain joins TRBV7-9 to TRBJ1-6, with D unresolved. V gave up 3 bases and J gave up 10 bases, with 7 bases separating them. Germline lookup yields CDR1 SEHNR and CDR2 FQNEAQ (reference sequence). The CDR3 runs to 12 residues. In nucleotides, the CDR3 is TGTGCCAGCAGCTTGAAAGAATCACCCCTCCACTTT. Translation gives CASSLKESPLHF.

The rearrangement joins TRBV3-1 (or the pseudogene TRBV3-2) to TRBJ1-5, with D perhaps TRBD1 (5 bases). CDR1 and CDR2 (germline): LGHDT, YNNKEL (reference sequence). Trimming took 2 bases from V and 0 from J, leaving 20 bases between them. There are 19 residues in the CDR3. Here the CDR3 DNA reads TGTGCCAGCAGCCAACTCGGGGCACCTAGTCTAAATAGCAATCAGCCCCAGCATTTT. Translated: CASSQLGAPSLNSNQPQHF.

The rearrangement joins TRBV9 to TRBJ2-5; 7 bases match TRBD1. The CDR3 is 15 residues long. In germline, CDR1 is SGDLS, CDR2 YYNGEE. With 3 bases clipped from V and 5 bases from J, the junction kept 10 bases outside the gene matches. CDR3 sequence (DNA): TGTGCCAGCAGCGAGGGGGCTGGGGCCGCGGAGACCCAGTACTTC. Its protein product is CASSEGAGAAETQYF.

J is TRBJ2-7 and V is TRBV27; D gene uncertain. Trimming shortened V by 3 bases and J by 6 bases, and 12 bases separated the two germline ends. The CDR3 runs to 13 residues. Germline CDR1 reads MNHEY; CDR2 reads SMNVEV (reference sequence). CDR3 region: CASSFAFRFEQYF. CDR3 nucleotides: TGTGCCAGCAGTTTCGCATTCCGGTTCGAGCAGTACTTC.

The chain links TRBV6-5 to TRBJ1-4; D gene uncertain. Trimming shortened V by 4 bases and J by 10 bases, and 19 bases separated the two germline ends. This CDR3 has 15 residues. CDR1 is MNHEY and CDR2 is SVGAGI in the germline V gene. The CDR3 region has the DNA TGTGCCAGCAGTTCCCCGGACCCGACCCAAGGAAAACTGTTTTTT. This encodes CASSSPDPTQGKLFF.

The rearrangement links TRBV5-1 to TRBJ2-2, with unresolved D. The germline V gene encodes CDR1 SGHRS and CDR2 YFSETQ. The V end lost 0 bases, the J end lost 5 bases, and 11 bases lay between the germline ends. This CDR3 comprises 15 residues. CDR3 sequence: CASSLVARQTGELFF. CDR3 DNA: TGCGCCAGCAGCTTGGTGGCAAGACAAACCGGGGAGCTGTTTTTT.

This clone showed up just once. One end of the junction varies from germline; a read error may be responsible. The rearrangement uses TRBV12-3 or TRBV12-4 and TRBJ2-7; perhaps TRBD1 as D (5 bases). CDR3 size: 12 residues. CDR3 loop: CASSLQGYGQYF. The CDR3 region has the DNA TGTGCCAGCAGTTTGCAGGGATACGGGCAGTACTTC.

The chain uses TRBV6-1 and TRBJ1-5; D possibly corresponds to TRBD1 (5 bases). The V end lost 1 base, the J end lost 6 bases, and 13 bases lay between the germline ends. CDR3 length: 15 residues. Germline CDR1 reads MNHNS; CDR2 reads SASEGT. The CDR3 coding sequence is TGTGCCAGCAGTGAAGGACAGAATGGCGCTCAGCCCCAGCATTTT. As protein: CASSEGQNGAQPQHF.

V usage is TRBV28 and J usage is TRBJ1-3; 9 bases align to TRBD1. Germline trimming cut 0 bases from V and 0 bases from J; bases unmatched to any gene: 0. This CDR3 spans 16 amino acids. Per the germline V gene, CDR1 is MDHEN and CDR2 is SYDVKM. The CDR3, as DNA: TGTGCCAGCAGTTTATGGGGACAGGGCTCTGGAAACACCATATATTTT. It specifies CASSLWGQGSGNTIYF.

For this clone: At one boundary the junction diverges from the germline segment, which might be a read error. V is TRBV5-1 and J is TRBJ1-1, with D uncertain. The CDR3 totals 14 residues. Germline-derived CDR1 and CDR2 are SGHRS and YFSETQ. The chain's CDR3 is CASSLEGLNSEAFF. CDR3 in DNA: TGCGCCAGCAGCTTGGAGGGATTGAACAGTGAAGCTTTCTTT.

The J gene is TRBJ1-3, the V gene TRBV10-3; D is unresolved. The CDR3 consists of 17 residues. The V and J ends lost 0 bases and 0 bases respectively, with 12 bases between them. Germline-derived CDR1 and CDR2 are ENHRY and SYGVKD. This chain's CDR3 is CAISESPTASSGNTIYF. In nucleotides, the CDR3 is TGTGCCATCAGTGAGTCCCCGACGGCTAGCTCTGGAAACACCATATATTTT.

In its sample, this clone was seen once. The V gene is TRBV9, the J gene TRBJ1-2; 10 nucleotides match TRBD1. The CDR3 contains 15 residues. Trimming removed 3 bases from V and 2 bases from J; junction bases left unmatched: 4. The germline gives CDR1 SGDLS, CDR2 YYNGEE. The CDR3 bases are TGTGCCAGCAGCGAGGGACAGGGGACCAACTATGGCTACACCTTC. Translation: CASSEGQGTNYGYTF.

The V gene is TRBV10-1, the J gene TRBJ1-2; D may be TRBD1 (6 bases). V shed 3 bases and J shed 5 bases, with 13 bases lying between them. CDR1 WNHNN and CDR2 SYGVQD come from the germline V gene (reference sequence). The CDR3 runs to 14 residues. This CDR3 reads CASSEPRGEYGYTF. The CDR3 region has the DNA TGCGCCAGCAGTGAACCCAGGGGCGAGTATGGCTACACCTTC.

This clone is a singleton in its sample. The chain has TRBV4-1 and TRBJ2-7; D gene unclear. The CDR3 has 14 amino acids. V lost 0 bases, J lost 2 bases, and 8 bases lay in between. Germline values: CDR1 MGHRA, CDR2 YSYEKL. CDR3 coding DNA: TGCGCCAGCAGCCAAGAAGAATGGGCCTACGAGCAGTACTTC. The encoded protein is CASSQEEWAYEQYF.

The J gene is TRBJ1-3, the V gene TRBV7-9, with 7 bases that match TRBD1. Germline CDR1 reads SEHNR; CDR2 reads FQNEAQ (reference sequence). V was clipped by 5 bases and J by 0 bases; unmatched bases: 10. This CDR3 comprises 17 residues. CDR3: CASSARQGKYSGNTIYF. The CDR3 DNA reads TGTGCCAGCAGCGCCCGACAGGGCAAATACTCTGGAAACACCATATATTTT.

The rearrangement links TRBV6-6 to TRBJ2-7, with TRBD1 as a possible D gene (6 bases). Germline values: CDR1 MNHNY, CDR2 SVGAGI (reference sequence). CDR3 size: 14 residues. The V gene lost 7 bases and the J gene lost 1 base, with 14 bases spanning the gap. In DNA form, the CDR3 reads TGTGCCAGCAACAACCGGGACACATCCTACGAGCAGTACTTC. This encodes CASNNRDTSYEQYF.

Only a few counts were recorded for this clone. This chain links TRBV30 with TRBJ1-1; no firm D call. Between the trimmed V and J ends, which lost 4 bases and 1 base, there was a span of 19 bases. This CDR3 has 16 amino acids. Germline loops: CDR1 GTSNPN, CDR2 SVGIG (reference sequence). The CDR3 protein is CAWNLPPGRQNTEAFF. CDR3 DNA: TGTGCCTGGAACCTGCCCCCGGGCAGACAGAACACTGAAGCTTTCTTT.

The chain recombines TRBV3-1 (or the pseudogene TRBV3-2) with TRBJ2-3, with 10 bases aligning to TRBD2. The ends lost 1 base at V and 5 bases at J; junction bases unmatched: 6. This CDR3 is built from 16 residues. Germline values: CDR1 LGHDT, CDR2 YNNKEL (reference sequence). This CDR3 is CASSQVERGGEDTQYF. The DNA of the CDR3 is TGTGCCAGCAGCCAAGTCGAGCGGGGGGGCGAAGATACGCAGTATTTT.

This clone was found once. In DNA, the CDR3 is TGCGCCAGCAGCCAACAGGGATACGAGCAGTACTTC. This sequence encodes CASSQQGYEQYF. The chain combines TRBV4-1 with TRBJ2-7, with D tentatively TRBD1 (5 bases). Trimming shortened V by 2 bases and J by 4 bases, and 6 bases separated the two germline ends. The CDR3 runs 12 residues. Per the germline V gene, CDR1 is MGHRA and CDR2 is YSYEKL.

The rearrangement uses TRBV19 and TRBJ1-2; tentatively, D is TRBD1 (5 bases). Germline V gene data show CDR1 as LNHDA and CDR2 as SQIVND (reference sequence). The CDR3 is 16 amino acids. Trimming cost V 7 bases and J 1 base, with 19 bases left between them. The CDR3 coding sequence is TGTGCCAGTACCTTTACCAGGGAGGCTGATAACTATGGCTACACCTTC. Protein product: CASTFTREADNYGYTF.

This clone was detected only once. The chain combines TRBV6-5 with TRBJ2-6; no clear D gene. The CDR3 runs 12 residues. V lost 10 bases and J lost 0, with 4 bases in between. Germline loops: CDR1 MNHEY, CDR2 SVGAGI. The CDR3 coding sequence is TGTGCCACCTACTCTGGGGCCAACGTCCTGACTTTC. It yields the protein CATYSGANVLTF.

J is TRBJ2-7 and V is TRBV6-1, with 7 nucleotides matching TRBD1. The CDR3 runs to 15 residues. V shed 4 bases, J shed 3 bases, and the junction held 9 bases outside the gene matches. The germline gives CDR1 MNHNS, CDR2 SASEGT. The CDR3 sequence is CASSVAGQVFYEQYF. CDR3 sequence (DNA): TGTGCCAGCAGTGTAGCCGGACAGGTGTTCTACGAGCAGTACTTC.

V and J are TRBV7-9 and TRBJ2-2; 13 bases agree with TRBD2. The germline gives CDR1 SEHNR, CDR2 FQNEAQ (reference sequence). Losses at the gene ends were 8 bases for V and 4 bases for J; bases not matched to a gene: 7. CDR3 length equals 16 residues. Written as DNA, the CDR3 is TGTGCCAGCGGACTAGCGGGGGCTCGCGGCACCGGGGAGCTGTTTTTT. It yields the protein CASGLAGARGTGELFF.